Following are 29 T cell receptor beta chains from one sample sequenced in a study of human T cells and chemical hapten exposure (dated by TCRdb to the early 2020s). Library generation was performed with RACE. The sample was run on a NextSeq 500. In-frame beta chains were kept once TCRdb had trimmed the public reads at Q25 with fastp and called clones with MiXCR. One record per CDR3 amino acid sequence lists the most common genes and DNA. The sample includes roughly 50,000 distinct CDR3 sequences, with 9.9% observed a single time. In total, the top ten clones hold 15% to 20% of the sample. The time point label of this sample denotes: patch test 3, about 24 weeks after DPC sensitization. This sample's treatment or condition label indicates: therapeutic diphenylcyclopropenone sensitization with weekly scalp DPC. Sequencing was performed on whole blood, taken in connection with sensitization to the hapten diphenylcyclopropenone (DPC). All receptors come from a woman between 35 and 50 years old with alopecia areata. Some clones in this sample may be carry-over from other donors' samples.

This clonotype occurred many times. This chain links TRBV12-3 or TRBV12-4 with TRBJ2-7; 9 bases agree with TRBD2. The CDR3 contains 16 residues. V shed 3 bases and J 0 bases; nucleotides not matched to a gene: 6. CDR3 DNA sequence: TGTGCCAGCAGTTTCCTTCTAGCGGGGACCTCCTACGAGCAGTACTTC. Residues: CASSFLLAGTSYEQYF.

In its sample, this clonotype was seen many times. The rearrangement uses TRBV27 and TRBJ1-6; 7 bases line up with TRBD1. The V segment lost 6 bases and the J segment 3 bases; nucleotides outside the gene matches: 8. CDR3 size: 16 residues. The germline gives CDR1 MNHEY, CDR2 SMNVEV (reference sequence). The CDR3 region has the DNA TGTGCCAGCAGCCCATACAGGGGCGTCTATAATTCACCCCTCCACTTT. Its protein product is CASSPYRGVYNSPLHF.

This clonotype was observed a few times. This chain links TRBV5-1 with TRBJ1-5; D perhaps matches TRBD1 (5 bases). Trimming took off 0 bases at V and 0 bases at J, with 7 bases between the two ends. The CDR3 runs 15 residues. CDR1 is SGHRS and CDR2 is YFSETQ in the germline V gene. The CDR3 here is CASSLVGDSNQPQHF. CDR3 DNA sequence: TGCGCCAGCAGCTTGGTAGGGGATAGCAATCAGCCCCAGCATTTT.

This clonotype was seen just once. The chain carries TRBV5-5 and TRBJ2-7; D is possibly TRBD2 (5 bases). V was clipped by 4 bases and J by 5 bases, with 19 bases between them. Germline V gene data show CDR1 as SGHKS and CDR2 as YYEKEE (reference sequence). This CDR3 comprises 15 residues. The CDR3 protein is CASSPRLPIVHEQYF. CDR3 DNA sequence: TGTGCCAGCAGCCCAAGACTACCCATTGTCCACGAGCAGTACTTC.

This clonotype showed up many times. The rearrangement links TRBV18 to TRBJ1-5; D unclear. Germline V gene data show CDR1 as KGHSH and CDR2 as LQKENI. The V gene lost 6 bases and the J gene lost 3 bases, with 9 bases spanning the gap. This CDR3 spans 13 amino acids. CDR3 loop: CASSPGANQPQHF. As DNA, the CDR3 is TGTGCCAGCTCTCCCGGAGCCAATCAGCCCCAGCATTTT.

The chain recombines TRBV28 with TRBJ1-5, with D hard to call. Trimming removed 3 bases from V and 4 bases from J, with 16 bases in between. The CDR3 is 16 amino acids. Germline-derived CDR1 and CDR2 are MDHEN and SYDVKM. The CDR3 region is CASSFRQRPSNQPQHF. The CDR3, as DNA: TGTGCCAGCAGTTTTAGACAAAGGCCGTCTAATCAGCCCCAGCATTTT. Filled out from reference TRBV28 and TRBJ1-5, the complete variable domain reads DVKVTQSSRYLVKRTGEKVFLECVQDMDHENMFWYRQDPGLGLRLIYFSYDVKMKEKGDIPEGYSVSREKKERFSLILESASTNQTSMYLCASSFRQRPSNQPQHFGDGTRLSIL.

This clonotype was seen many times. The chain joins TRBV20-1 to TRBJ2-3, with D perhaps matching TRBD1 (6 bases). This CDR3 contains 14 residues. With 3 bases removed from V and 4 bases from J, the gap between germline ends came to 14 bases. Germline CDR1 DFQATT, CDR2 SNEGSKA (reference sequence). CDR3 nucleotide sequence: TGCAGTGCTAGCAGGACAGCCGGGGCAGATACGCAGTATTTT. Its translation: CSASRTAGADTQYF.

The rearrangement links TRBV7-8 to TRBJ2-2; 12 nucleotides align to TRBD2. Per germline, CDR1 SGHVS and CDR2 FQNEAQ. The V gene end was trimmed by 2 bases and the J gene end by 4 bases; junction bases not matched to a gene: 8. This CDR3 comprises 18 residues. The CDR3 sequence is CASSLPSGGALSTGELFF. The CDR3 DNA reads TGTGCCAGCAGCTTACCTAGCGGGGGGGCCTTGAGCACCGGGGAGCTGTTTTTT.

This clonotype was found a few times. J is TRBJ1-2 and V is TRBV14; no clear D. Trimming removed 0 bases from V and 4 bases from J, with 9 bases in between. The germline gives CDR1 SGHDN, CDR2 FVKESK. This CDR3 region has 14 residues. For the CDR3, the DNA is TGTGCCAGCAGCCAAGAAAGGGAGGGCTATGGCTACACCTTC. This translates into CASSQEREGYGYTF.

This clonotype appeared a few times. V is TRBV5-6 and J is TRBJ2-7, with 12 positions matching TRBD1. Trimming cost V 4 bases and J 0 bases; bases outside gene matches: 8. This CDR3 comprises 17 residues. Germline-derived CDR1 and CDR2 are SGHDT and YYEEEE. The CDR3 bases are TGTGCCAGCAGCGCGGGGACAGGGGGCTTCAGCTCCTACGAGCAGTACTTC. This sequence encodes CASSAGTGGFSSYEQYF.

This clonotype was counted between two and nine times. V gene TRBV3-1 combines with J gene TRBJ2-2; D is ambiguous. This CDR3 is built from 13 residues. The V end was cut by 3 bases, the J end by 2 bases, with 4 bases between. In germline, CDR1 is LGHDT, CDR2 YNNKEL (reference sequence). Here the CDR3 reads CASSHLNTGELFF. CDR3 nucleotides: TGTGCCAGCAGCCATCTCAACACCGGGGAGCTGTTTTTT.

This clonotype was recorded at least ten times. The V call is TRBV5-6, the J call TRBJ2-1; D is perhaps TRBD1 (8 bases). Germline CDR1 SGHDT, CDR2 YYEEEE. Between the trimmed V and J ends, which lost 3 bases and 3 bases, there was a span of 13 bases. The CDR3 consists of 15 residues. Here the CDR3 DNA reads TGTGCCAGCAGCTCGACAGGGGAGGGCTACAATGAGCAGTTCTTC. This codes for CASSSTGEGYNEQFF.

CDR3 loop: CASSVSTGMNTEAFF. In DNA, the CDR3 is TGTGCCAGCAGCGTCTCGACAGGGATGAACACTGAAGCTTTCTTT. The V gene is TRBV9, the J gene TRBJ1-1; 7 nucleotides align to TRBD1. V was pared by 2 bases and J by 0 bases, with 4 bases of the junction left unmatched. CDR1 and CDR2 (germline): SGDLS, YYNGEE. The CDR3 extends over 15 amino acids.

The chain carries TRBV7-2 and TRBJ2-1; unclear D gene. In germline, CDR1 is SGHTA, CDR2 FQGNSA. The CDR3 consists of 13 residues. The ends were cut back, 5 bases at V and 0 bases at J, with 5 bases in the middle. CDR3 bases: TGTGCCAGCAGCACGAGCTCCTACAATGAGCAGTTCTTC. Translating gives CASSTSSYNEQFF.

With regard to this clonotype: A much bigger clone sits one base away, suggesting this may be a read error. V is TRBV7-3 and J is TRBJ1-1; no reliable D call. The CDR3 consists of 13 residues. Germline V gene data show CDR1 as SGHTA and CDR2 as FQGTGA. The CDR3 region has the DNA TGTGCCAGCAGCTTTGGCAGGAACCCTGAAGCTTTCTTT. As protein: CASSFGRNPEAFF.

This clonotype was observed a handful of times. The chain joins TRBV7-3 to TRBJ2-3; no definite D call. Trimming cost V 4 bases and J 2 bases, with 4 bases left between them. The CDR3 is made up of 12 amino acids. CDR1 is SGHTA and CDR2 is FQGTGA in the germline V gene. The CDR3 here is CASSSFTDTQYF. CDR3 DNA sequence: TGTGCCAGCAGCTCCTTCACAGATACGCAGTATTTT.

The V gene is TRBV30, the J gene TRBJ2-1; 7 bases agree with TRBD2. The V gene's germline CDR1 is GTSNPN and CDR2 SVGIG (reference sequence). The CDR3 sequence is 15 residues long. The ends lost 0 bases at V and 9 bases at J; junction bases unmatched: 11. DNA for the CDR3: TGTGCCTGGAGTGTACGAGGGGCGAAGCGGGGTGAGCAGTTCTTC. This gives the protein CAWSVRGAKRGEQFF.

This clonotype is deemed medium-sized. The V gene is TRBV29-1, the J gene TRBJ1-1; perhaps TRBD1 as D (5 bases). The V end was cut by 5 bases, the J end by 6 bases, with 16 bases between. The germline V gene encodes CDR1 SQVTM and CDR2 ANQGSEA. The CDR3 is 13 residues long. The CDR3: CSVQRGDGSEAFF. DNA for the CDR3: TGCAGCGTTCAACGGGGGGATGGGTCTGAAGCTTTCTTT.

The sample holds one count of this clonotype. The rearrangement joins TRBV12-3 or TRBV12-4 to TRBJ2-7, with 7 bases fitting TRBD1. The ends lost 3 bases at V and 2 bases at J; junction bases unmatched: 1. CDR3 length: 13 amino acids. The CDR3 nucleotides are TGTGCCAGCAGTTTTGACAGGGCCTACGAGCAGTACTTC. Translation: CASSFDRAYEQYF.

This clonotype was found a few times. The V call is TRBV9, the J call TRBJ1-5, with D tentatively TRBD1 (5 bases). Per the germline V gene, CDR1 is SGDLS and CDR2 is YYNGEE. The CDR3 extends over 14 amino acids. With 3 bases removed from V and 4 bases from J, the gap between germline ends came to 11 bases. CDR3 amino acids: CASSGVGTNQPQHF. In DNA, the CDR3 is TGTGCCAGCAGCGGCGTAGGGACTAATCAGCCCCAGCATTTT.

The sample holds many counts of this clonotype. The V and J genes are TRBV7-6 and TRBJ2-7; perhaps TRBD2 as D (5 bases). The V end was cut by 0 bases, the J end by 5 bases, with 14 bases between. Per germline, CDR1 SGHVS and CDR2 FNYEAQ. The CDR3 spans 15 residues. CDR3 sequence: CASSLAAGVSDEQYF. CDR3 in DNA: TGTGCCAGCAGCTTAGCGGCCGGGGTCTCGGACGAGCAGTACTTC.

This clonotype was detected many times. CDR3 DNA sequence: TGTGCCAGCTCCCTTAAGGTCGGGACAACGCTAAGCTCCTATAATTCACCCCTCCACTTT. This sequence encodes CASSLKVGTTLSSYNSPLHF. This sequence joins TRBV5-4 and TRBJ1-6; a possible D gene is TRBD1 (6 bases). This CDR3 has 20 residues. Trimming removed 7 bases at V and 0 bases at J, with 26 bases between. CDR1 and CDR2 (germline): SGHNT, YYREEE (reference sequence).

This clonotype was detected many times. The chain has TRBV18 and TRBJ1-1, with unresolved D. CDR3 length equals 14 residues. Germline V gene sequence: CDR1 KGHSH, CDR2 LQKENI. V lost 0 bases and J lost 1, with 6 bases in between. CDR3 nucleotide sequence: TGTGCCAGCTCACCACCGAACGGGAACACTGAAGCTTTCTTT. This encodes CASSPPNGNTEAFF.

Ten or more counts support this clonotype. The V gene is TRBV18, the J gene TRBJ1-2; 8 bases are a match to TRBD1. The CDR3 has 15 amino acids. Germline assignment: CDR1 KGHSH and CDR2 LQKENI. Trimming took 6 bases from V and 3 from J; bases not matched to a gene: 9. CDR3 in amino acids: CASSFRQGIDYGYTF. The CDR3 DNA is TGTGCCAGCTCGTTCAGACAGGGGATCGACTATGGCTACACCTTC.

This clonotype was counted only a few times. The CDR3 bases are TGCGCCAGCAGCCAAGATAGTCAGGGCATGAACACTGAAGCTTTCTTT. It is translated as CASSQDSQGMNTEAFF. The chain is built from TRBV4-3 and TRBJ1-1, with D perhaps TRBD1 (5 bases). The V and J ends lost 0 bases and 0 bases respectively, with 11 bases between them. The CDR3 is 16 amino acids. Germline CDR1 and CDR2: LGHNA and YSLEER.

Only one count was recorded for this clonotype. CDR3: CASSQAATTAYEQYF. The CDR3 nucleotides are TGCGCCAGCAGCCAAGCAGCGACCACGGCCTACGAGCAGTACTTC. The V call is TRBV4-1, the J call TRBJ2-7; the D is unclear. Germline loops: CDR1 MGHRA, CDR2 YSYEKL. V dropped 1 base and J dropped 2 bases, with 12 bases sitting between them. CDR3 size: 15 residues.

This clonotype was seen a few times. The chain has TRBV3-1 and TRBJ2-3; 7 bases align to TRBD2. From germline, CDR1 is LGHDT and CDR2 YNNKEL (reference sequence). With V trimmed by 3 bases and J by 5 bases, 2 bases remained unmatched. This CDR3 comprises 13 residues. The DNA of the CDR3 is TGTGCCAGCAGCCACAAGCGGGAAGATACGCAGTATTTT. It encodes CASSHKREDTQYF.

This chain uses TRBV7-2 with TRBJ1-6; unclear D gene. V was clipped by 5 bases and J by 14 bases, with 22 bases between them. CDR3 length equals 15 residues. Looked up from germline, CDR1 is SGHTA and CDR2 is FQGNSA. The CDR3 sequence: CASSPPTGRRSSLHF. CDR3 bases: TGTGCCAGCAGCCCTCCGACCGGCCGTAGGTCATCCCTCCACTTT.

This clonotype came up a few times. This chain connects TRBV24-1 to TRBJ2-1, with 11 bases fitting TRBD2. V was clipped by 4 bases and J by 6 bases; unmatched bases: 1. Germline V gene lookup returns CDR1 KGHDR and CDR2 SFDVKD. CDR3 length equals 14 residues. The CDR3 DNA sequence: TGTGCCACCAGTGAGACTAGCGGGGTCAATGAGCAGTTCTTC. Encoded protein: CATSETSGVNEQFF.